This entry features one TCR beta chain sequence. This entry comes from a study of shared clonotypes between healthy human individuals. Trimming left V 2 bases short and J 3 bases short, with 14 bases between. The CDR3 spans 16 residues. Some clones are missing from TCRdb's copy, which holds only in-frame ones; the method was immunoSEQ multiplex PCR. The sample holds some 660,000 clones, around four fifths seen once. The rearrangement links TRBV5-3 to TRBJ2-2; D is possibly TRBD2 (6 bases). TRBV5-3 is labeled an ORF, and its function is uncertain. The receptor was isolated from a woman in her thirties in good health. What was sequenced was memory CD4+ T cells sorted from blood. Documented subset: CD45RA-negative fraction. This CDR3 reads CARSFRAGSYTGELFF. As DNA, the CDR3 is TGTGCCAGAAGCTTTAGGGCGGGATCTTACACCGGGGAGCTGTTTTTT.